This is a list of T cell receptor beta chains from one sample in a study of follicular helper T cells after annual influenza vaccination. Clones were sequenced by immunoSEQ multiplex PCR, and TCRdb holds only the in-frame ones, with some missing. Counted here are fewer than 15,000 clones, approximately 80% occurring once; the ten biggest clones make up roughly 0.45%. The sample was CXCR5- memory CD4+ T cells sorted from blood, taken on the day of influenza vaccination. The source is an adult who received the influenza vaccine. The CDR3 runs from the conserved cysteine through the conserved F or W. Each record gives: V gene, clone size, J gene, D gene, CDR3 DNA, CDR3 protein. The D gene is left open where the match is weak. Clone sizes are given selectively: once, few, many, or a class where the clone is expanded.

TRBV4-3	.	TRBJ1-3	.	TGCGCCAGCAGCCAAGATGCAGTCTCTGGAAACACCATATATTTT	CASSQDAVSGNTIYF
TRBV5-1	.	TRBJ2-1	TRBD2	TGCGCCAGCAGCTCCGACCGGGGGGGGAGCTCCTACAATGAGCAGTTCTTC	CASSSDRGGSSYNEQFF
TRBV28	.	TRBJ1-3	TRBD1	TGTGCCAGCAGCTCCCAGGGGGACCCTGGAAACACCATATATTTT	CASSSQGDPGNTIYF
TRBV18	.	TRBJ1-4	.	TGTGCCAGCTCACCACCACAGGGACCTAATGAAAAACTGTTTTTT	CASSPPQGPNEKLFF
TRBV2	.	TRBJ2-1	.	TGTGCCAGCTCATCCACGGTACGGCACAATGAGCAGTTCTTC	CASSSTVRHNEQFF
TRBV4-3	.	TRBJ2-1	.	TGCGCCAGCAGCCAAGACTCTCGGCAGGTAAAGTACAATGAGCAGTTCTTC	CASSQDSRQVKYNEQFF
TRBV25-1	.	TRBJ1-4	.	TGTGCCAGCAGCTGGTCAGCGAATGAAAAACTGTTTTTT	CASSWSANEKLFF
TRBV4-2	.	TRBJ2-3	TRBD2	TGTGCCAGCAGCCTTAGGTCGGGGGGTAGCACAGATACGCAGTATTTT	CASSLRSGGSTDTQYF
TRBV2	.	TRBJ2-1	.	TGTGCCAGCAGCCTAGAGGGAAGCTCCTACAATGAGCAGTTCTTC	CASSLEGSSYNEQFF
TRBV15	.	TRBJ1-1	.	TGTGCCACCAGCAGAGACCGGAACACTGAAGCTTTCTTT	CATSRDRNTEAFF
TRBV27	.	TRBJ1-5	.	TGTGCCAGCAGTTTAAGGGCAGCCCGGTATAGCAATCAGCCCCAGCATTTT	CASSLRAARYSNQPQHF
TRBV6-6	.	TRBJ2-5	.	TGTGCCAGCAGACCCACCGGATCTGGGGAGACCCAGTACTTC	CASRPTGSGETQYF
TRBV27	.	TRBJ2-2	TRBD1	TGTGCCAGCAGTAGTCCCGGGACAGGGAGGGCCGGGGAGCTGTTTTTT	CASSSPGTGRAGELFF
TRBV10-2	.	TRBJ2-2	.	TGCGCCAGCAGTGTTCTCTTCTGGCAGGGTGCCGGGGAGCTGTTTTTT	CASSVLFWQGAGELFF
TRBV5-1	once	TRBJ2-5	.	TGCGCCAGCAGCTTGGTCCCGCCAGAGACCCAGTACTTC	CASSLVPPETQYF
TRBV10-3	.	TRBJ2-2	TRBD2	TGTGCCATCAGTGAGTCGGGTCCCGGGGGGACCGGGGAGCTGTTTTTT	CAISESGPGGTGELFF
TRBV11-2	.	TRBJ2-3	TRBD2	TGTGCCAGCAGCACCGGACTAGCCCAAGTTACAGATACGCAGTATTTT	CASSTGLAQVTDTQYF
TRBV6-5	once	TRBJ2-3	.	TGTGCCAGCAGTTACAAGGGATCCTCTAGCACAGATACGCAGTATTTT	CASSYKGSSSTDTQYF
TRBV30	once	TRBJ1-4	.	TGTGCCTGGAGTGTACCCGGGGGGGCGAATGAAAAACTGTTTTTT	CAWSVPGGANEKLFF
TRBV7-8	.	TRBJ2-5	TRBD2	TGTGCCAGCAGCCCCGCGGGGGGTCAAGAGACCCAGTACTTC	CASSPAGGQETQYF
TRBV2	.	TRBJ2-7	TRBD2	TGTGCCAGCAGTGACGGCGGGGGGCGGTACTTC	CASSDGGGRYF
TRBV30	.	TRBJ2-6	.	TGTGCCTGGAGTGTACGGTTCATCTCTGGGGCCAACGTCCTGACTTTC	CAWSVRFISGANVLTF
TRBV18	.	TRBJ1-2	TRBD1	TGTGCCAGCTCACCACGGGACAGGGACTATGGCTACACCTTC	CASSPRDRDYGYTF
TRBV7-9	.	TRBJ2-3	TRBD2	TGTGCCAGCAGCACCACTAGCGGGGGGAACACAGATACGCAGTATTTT	CASSTTSGGNTDTQYF
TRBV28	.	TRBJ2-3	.	TGTGCCAGCAGTTTATGGGGACTTACGCAGTATTTT	CASSLWGLTQYF
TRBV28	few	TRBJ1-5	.	TGTGCCAGCAGTTTCCAGGGCTATCAGCCCCAGCATTTT	CASSFQGYQPQHF
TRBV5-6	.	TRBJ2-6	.	TGTGCCAGCAGTGAGGGGTTAACCTTCTCTGGGGCCAACGTCCTGACTTTC	CASSEGLTFSGANVLTF
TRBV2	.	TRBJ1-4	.	TGTGCCAGCAGTGAAGCGGGCCCCGGGGCCCTGGGCGAAAAACTGTTTTTT	CASSEAGPGALGEKLFF
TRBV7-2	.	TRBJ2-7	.	TGTGCCAGCAGCCCCAGACAGGTACCCTACGAGCAGTACTTC	CASSPRQVPYEQYF
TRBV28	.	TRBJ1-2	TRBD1	TGTGCCAGCAGTTTAGATCAGGGGGCTCGGGGCTACACCTTC	CASSLDQGARGYTF
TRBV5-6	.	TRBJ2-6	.	TGTGCCAGCAGCTTCTCATCTGGGGCCAACGTCCTGACTTTC	CASSFSSGANVLTF
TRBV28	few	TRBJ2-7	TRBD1	TGTGCCAGCAAAACAGGGGGGAGCTACGAGCAGTACTTC	CASKTGGSYEQYF
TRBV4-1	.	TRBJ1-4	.	TGCGCCAGCAGCCAAGATGTGGGTGAAAAACTGTTTTTT	CASSQDVGEKLFF
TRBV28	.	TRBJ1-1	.	TGTGCCAGCAGACAACCCCGCGAGAACACTGAAGCTTTCTTT	CASRQPRENTEAFF
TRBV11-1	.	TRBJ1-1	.	TGTGCCAGCAGCCGAGCTGACAGCTTGAACACTGAAGCTTTCTTT	CASSRADSLNTEAFF